This TCR beta chain was found in a study of T cells in Graves' hyperthyroidism and ophthalmopathy. Whole-study results and caveats: Blood samples included most of the expanded thyroid clonotypes exceeding 0.001.

This clonotype was found many times. Its antigen remains unknown. Researchers took RNA transcripts and amplified the TCR beta CDR3 regions from them. During a first-round RT-PCR of the TCR CDR3, the HTBI primer set was used. TCRdb re-called the multiplex PCR reads through MiXCR, storing one row per CDR3 protein. The sample has roughly 400,000 distinct CDR3 sequences, over 12% seen once. This CDR3 spans 15 amino acids. The germline V gene has CDR1 SGHAT and CDR2 FQNNGV. V shed 5 bases and J shed 4 bases, with 17 bases lying between them. In the ophthalmopathy cohort, Clinical Activity Score was at least 3, NOSPECS grade at least 4, and duration under 3 months.

The chain is built from TRBV11-2 and TRBJ2-5; TRBD1 might be the D (6 bases). The sequenced sample was blood. The TCR sequence derives from a man aged 45-60 years with Graves' ophthalmopathy. The CDR3 bases are TGTGCCAGCAGCCAAACGGGTACAGGGATAGAGACCCAGTACTTC. Its translation is CASSQTGTGIETQYF.